A single sample gave rise to the 10 T cell receptor beta chains below, sequenced in a study of cytomegalovirus exposure and HLA in healthy donors. It was with 60 Vbeta and 13 Jbeta primers that the PCR ran. The repertoire was sequenced with immunoSEQ multiplex PCR; TCRdb's copy has only in-frame clones and lacks some. The data hold tens of thousands of clones, with more than 70% observed a single time. The sequenced material came from PBMCs. Receptor source: a male donor in good health and CMV-seronegative.

The chain couples TRBV27 to TRBJ1-1; the D gene is possibly TRBD1 (6 bases). The CDR3 runs 15 residues. CDR1 and CDR2 from the germline V gene are MNHEY and SMNVEV (reference sequence). With 8 bases removed from V and 0 bases from J, the gap between germline ends came to 16 bases. CDR3 in DNA: TGTGCCAGCGGCTGGACAGTTCCCATGAACACTGAAGCTTTCTTT. It specifies CASGWTVPMNTEAFF.

The chain carries TRBV7-2 and TRBJ2-1, with D maybe TRBD2 (6 bases). Germline CDR1 and CDR2: SGHTA and FQGNSA. V gave up 1 base and J gave up 5 bases, with 9 bases separating them. The CDR3 runs 14 residues. CDR3 residues: CASSLVSGDNEQFF. The CDR3 DNA reads as TGTGCCAGCAGCTTAGTTAGCGGAGACAATGAGCAGTTCTTC.

This clone was observed a single time. The rearrangement joins TRBV6-1 to TRBJ2-3; 11 bases map to TRBD2. With V trimmed by 4 bases and J by 1 base, 1 base remained unmatched. The CDR3 contains 15 residues. Germline V lookup: CDR1 MNHNS, CDR2 SASEGT. The CDR3, as DNA: TGTGCCAGCAGTGCACTAGCGGGGGGCACAGATACGCAGTATTTT. As protein: CASSALAGGTDTQYF.

The V and J genes are TRBV20-1 and TRBJ1-1; 7 bases line up with TRBD1. Germline V gene sequence: CDR1 DFQATT, CDR2 SNEGSKA (reference sequence). The CDR3 contains 11 residues. The V and J ends lost 1 base and 7 bases, in that order; junction bases with no gene match: 0. Here the CDR3 DNA reads TGCAGTGCTAGAGGGACAGGTGAAGCTTTCTTT. Translated, it gives CSARGTGEAFF.

The genes are TRBV9 and TRBJ2-3; no definite D call. V was shortened by 5 bases and J by 6 bases, with 22 bases between the two germline ends. The CDR3 extends over 16 amino acids. Germline V lookup: CDR1 SGDLS, CDR2 YYNGEE. The CDR3 coding sequence is TGTGCCAGCAGAGAAGCCCGAGGCCCAAATAAGGATACGCAGTATTTT. The encoded protein is CASREARGPNKDTQYF.

This sequence joins TRBV7-2 and TRBJ1-1; D possibly corresponds to TRBD1 (6 bases). Germline values: CDR1 SGHTA, CDR2 FQGNSA. The length of the CDR3 is 13 residues. The V gene lost 5 bases and the J gene lost 5 bases, with 12 bases spanning the gap. CDR3 sequence: CASSVTGNTEAFF. The CDR3 coding sequence is TGTGCCAGCAGCGTAACAGGGAATACTGAAGCTTTCTTT.

This sequence joins TRBV10-3 and TRBJ2-2; 7 bases align to TRBD1. V shed 0 bases and J 5 bases; nucleotides not matched to a gene: 3. There are 15 residues in the CDR3. Per germline, CDR1 ENHRY and CDR2 SYGVKD. The CDR3 DNA reads as TGTGCCATCAGTGAGTCGATACAGGGGACCGGGGAGCTGTTTTTT. Protein product: CAISESIQGTGELFF.

The J gene is TRBJ2-2, the V gene TRBV6-4, with TRBD1 as a possible D gene (6 bases). The germline CDR1 and CDR2 sequences are MRHNA and SNTAGT. V was clipped by 0 bases and J by 3 bases, with 11 bases between them. This CDR3 comprises 16 residues. The CDR3 bases are TGTGCCAGCAGTGACTCGAAACAGGGACACACCGGGGAGCTGTTTTTT. Translation: CASSDSKQGHTGELFF.

The chain employs TRBV6-1 and TRBJ1-3, with a possible D match to TRBD1 (5 bases). Deletions cut 4 bases from V and 0 bases from J, with 10 bases between. Germline V gene data show CDR1 as MNHNS and CDR2 as SASEGT. There are 15 residues in the CDR3. The CDR3 protein is CASSAGVNSGNTIYF. As DNA, the CDR3 is TGTGCCAGCAGTGCGGGGGTGAACTCTGGAAACACCATATATTTT.

The J gene is TRBJ1-1, the V gene TRBV18; weak D call: TRBD1 (5 bases). Looked up from germline, CDR1 is KGHSH and CDR2 is LQKENI. This CDR3 has 16 amino acids. V shed 1 base and J shed 6 bases, with 18 bases lying between them. The CDR3, as DNA: TGTGCCAGCTCACCACTTATACAGAGTTCGGGGGCTGAAGCTTTCTTT. This codes for CASSPLIQSSGAEAFF.